These 17 T cell receptor beta chains came from one sample sequenced in a study of blood T cell repertoires in COVID-19. Assay used: immunoSEQ multiplex PCR; TCRdb lists only in-frame clones, some missing. This sample has 250,000 or so clones; roughly 88% occur once, and the top ten carry 2.5% to 4%. The sequencing input was PBMCs or T cells enriched from blood (not recorded which). The receptors shown here come from a woman in her thirties or forties who had been exposed to COVID-19.

The chain links TRBV9 to TRBJ1-6, with TRBD1 as a possible D gene (6 bases). CDR1 and CDR2 from the germline V gene are SGDLS and YYNGEE. The CDR3 contains 15 residues. With 3 bases removed from V and 7 bases from J, the gap between germline ends came to 14 bases. CDR3: CASSEYPGVNSPLHF. In nucleotides, the CDR3 is TGTGCCAGCAGCGAGTACCCAGGGGTCAATTCACCCCTCCACTTT.

This rearrangement joins TRBV7-3 to TRBJ2-1; 7 bases match TRBD1. Looked up from germline, CDR1 is SGHTA and CDR2 is FQGTGA. This CDR3 contains 13 residues. J lost 8 bases, V lost 3 bases, and 4 bases had no gene match. The CDR3 protein is CASSFDRADEQFF. DNA for the CDR3: TGTGCCAGCAGCTTTGACAGGGCCGATGAGCAGTTCTTC.

Here the CDR3 reads CASSSLAGAWGEQFF. The CDR3 DNA follows: TGTGCCAGCAGCTCGCTAGCGGGGGCTTGGGGTGAGCAGTTCTTC. The chain joins TRBV7-3 to TRBJ2-1; 10 nucleotides align to TRBD2. V lost 4 bases, J lost 9 bases, and 9 bases stayed unmatched. CDR3 length equals 15 residues. CDR1 is SGHTA and CDR2 is FQGTGA in the germline V gene.

The chain employs TRBV6-2 or TRBV6-3 and TRBJ1-2; the D is unclear. In germline, CDR1 is MNHEY, CDR2 SVGEGT. The CDR3 totals 13 residues. V was cut by 1 base and J by 2 bases, with 5 bases left in between. CDR3 nucleotide sequence: TGTGCCAGCAGTTACTGGCAGAACTATGGCTACACCTTC. Translated, it gives CASSYWQNYGYTF.

The chain has TRBV28 and TRBJ2-7; 13 bases match TRBD2. V gave up 1 base and J gave up 0 bases; unmatched junction bases: 6. The CDR3 runs to 18 residues. The germline V gene encodes CDR1 MDHEN and CDR2 SYDVKM. DNA of the CDR3: TGTGCCAGCAGTTTATCCCGACTAGCGGGGGGTAACTCCTACGAGCAGTACTTC. It is translated as CASSLSRLAGGNSYEQYF.

This clone was counted once. The chain carries TRBV11-2 and TRBJ2-1, with TRBD2 matching 8 bases. J gave up 7 bases and V 1 base, and 12 bases lay outside the gene matches. The CDR3 is made up of 17 amino acids. CDR1 and CDR2 (germline): SGHAT, FQNNGV. CDR3 sequence reads: CASSLGGYGGAGNEQFF. CDR3 nucleotides: TGTGCCAGCAGCTTAGGAGGATACGGGGGGGCCGGGAATGAGCAGTTCTTC. Based on the CDR3 plus reference TRBV11-2 and TRBJ2-1, the full variable domain is EAGVAQSPRYKIIEKRQSVAFWCNPISGHATLYWYQQILGQGPKLLIQFQNNGVVDDSQLPKDRFSAERLKGVDSTLKIQPAKLEDSAVYLCASSLGGYGGAGNEQFFGPGTRLTVL.

This clone came up once. The rearrangement links TRBV15 to TRBJ2-3; 8 positions match TRBD1. The germline gives CDR1 LNHNV, CDR2 YYDKDF (reference sequence). V shed 5 bases and J 2 bases; nucleotides not matched to a gene: 12. The CDR3 is 17 amino acids. As DNA, the CDR3 is TGTGCCACCAGCCCCCGCGGAGACAGGGGACACACAGATACGCAGTATTTT. It specifies CATSPRGDRGHTDTQYF. Supplemented by reference TRBV15 and TRBJ2-3, the full variable domain reads DAMVIQNPRYQVTQFGKPVTLSCSQTLNHNVMYWYQQKSSQAPKLLFHYYDKDFNNEADTPDNFQSRRPNTSFCFLDIRSPGLGDTAMYLCATSPRGDRGHTDTQYFGPGTRLTVL.

The V and J genes are TRBV28 and TRBJ2-7; maybe TRBD1 (5 bases). The CDR3 is 13 residues long. V lost 5 bases and J lost 5, with 13 bases in between. Germline values: CDR1 MDHEN, CDR2 SYDVKM. The CDR3 spells CASSSQGRDEQYF. The CDR3 nucleotides read TGTGCCAGCAGTAGCCAGGGTAGGGACGAGCAGTACTTC. Using reference TRBV28 and TRBJ2-7 for the parts outside the CDR3, the full variable domain is DVKVTQSSRYLVKRTGEKVFLECVQDMDHENMFWYRQDPGLGLRLIYFSYDVKMKEKGDIPEGYSVSREKKERFSLILESASTNQTSMYLCASSSQGRDEQYFGPGTRLTVT.

The chain couples TRBV7-9 to TRBJ2-3, with D unclear. The V gene lost 2 bases and the J gene lost 6 bases, with 3 bases spanning the gap. Germline assignment: CDR1 SEHNR and CDR2 FQNEAQ (reference sequence). The CDR3 is 11 amino acids. The DNA of the CDR3 is TGTGCCAGCAGCTTACGTGATACGCAGTATTTT. It specifies CASSLRDTQYF.

The chain employs TRBV21-1 and TRBJ2-2; TRBD1 reflects the table's D call only, with no check against the DNA. TRBV21-1 has pseudogene status. The CDR3 runs 15 residues. The CDR3 protein is CATSTGQGKPGELFF. CDR3 in DNA: TGTGCCACCTCGACAGGACAGGGGAAACCCGGGGAGCTGTTTTTT.

Notes on this clone: The same CDR3 can be traced to other DNA sequences in this sample. The chain is built from TRBV18 and TRBJ1-3; the D is unclear. In germline, CDR1 is KGHSH, CDR2 LQKENI. The CDR3 loop spans 15 amino acids. V gave up 0 bases and J gave up 0 bases, with 6 bases separating them. This CDR3 is CASSPPSLSGNTIYF. CDR3 in DNA: TGTGCCAGCTCACCACCCTCCCTCTCTGGAAACACCATATATTTT.

The J gene is TRBJ2-1, the V gene TRBV7-3, with D possibly being TRBD1 (6 bases). Germline lookup yields CDR1 SGHTA and CDR2 FQGTGA. The CDR3 covers 14 residues. V was cut by 5 bases and J by 8 bases, with 16 bases left in between. CDR3: CASSMDSYGDEQFF. For the CDR3, the DNA is TGTGCCAGCAGCATGGACAGTTACGGCGATGAGCAGTTCTTC.

The genes are TRBV16 and TRBJ2-7; D remains unclear. The germline CDR1 and CDR2 sequences are KGHSY and FQNENV. This CDR3 has 13 residues. Trimming left V 1 base short and J 4 bases short, with 8 bases between. In nucleotides, the CDR3 is TGTGCCAGCAGCCAATTTCCAGGATACGAGCAGTACGTC. Translation: CASSQFPGYEQYV.

The V call is TRBV28, the J call TRBJ2-6; 10 positions agree with TRBD1. The trim removed 10 bases at V and 4 bases at J, leaving 7 bases unmatched. The CDR3 loop spans 15 amino acids. CDR1 and CDR2 from the germline V gene are MDHEN and SYDVKM. In nucleotides, the CDR3 is TGTGCCATCAAAGACAGGGGGCAAGGGGCCAACGTCCTGACTTTC. It codes for CAIKDRGQGANVLTF.

The J gene is TRBJ2-3, the V gene TRBV4-2; 9 bases fit TRBD2. CDR3 length: 15 amino acids. CDR1 is LGHNA and CDR2 is YNFKEQ in the germline V gene. The junction had 1 base not matched to a gene; V was cut back by 1 base and J by 2 bases. CDR3 bases: TGTGCCAGCAGCCAAGGACTAGCGGACACAGATACGCAGTATTTT. Translated, it gives CASSQGLADTDTQYF.

V usage is TRBV4-1 and J usage is TRBJ2-1, with TRBD2 identical over 14 bases. The CDR3 sequence is 18 residues long. The germline V gene encodes CDR1 MGHRA and CDR2 YSYEKL. V shed 5 bases, J shed 2 bases, and the junction held 8 bases outside the gene matches. CDR3 DNA: TGCGCCAGCAGCGGGGGACTAGCGGGAGAGGTACCCTACAATGAGCAGTTCTTC. Protein: CASSGGLAGEVPYNEQFF.

The chain recombines TRBV7-3 with TRBJ2-1; D may be TRBD2 (6 bases). This CDR3 has 15 amino acids. CDR1 and CDR2 (germline): SGHTA, FQGTGA. Trimming cost V 3 bases and J 6 bases, with 15 bases left between them. CDR3 sequence: CASSLDIGGSNEQFF. CDR3 in DNA: TGTGCCAGCAGCTTGGACATCGGAGGGAGCAATGAGCAGTTCTTC.